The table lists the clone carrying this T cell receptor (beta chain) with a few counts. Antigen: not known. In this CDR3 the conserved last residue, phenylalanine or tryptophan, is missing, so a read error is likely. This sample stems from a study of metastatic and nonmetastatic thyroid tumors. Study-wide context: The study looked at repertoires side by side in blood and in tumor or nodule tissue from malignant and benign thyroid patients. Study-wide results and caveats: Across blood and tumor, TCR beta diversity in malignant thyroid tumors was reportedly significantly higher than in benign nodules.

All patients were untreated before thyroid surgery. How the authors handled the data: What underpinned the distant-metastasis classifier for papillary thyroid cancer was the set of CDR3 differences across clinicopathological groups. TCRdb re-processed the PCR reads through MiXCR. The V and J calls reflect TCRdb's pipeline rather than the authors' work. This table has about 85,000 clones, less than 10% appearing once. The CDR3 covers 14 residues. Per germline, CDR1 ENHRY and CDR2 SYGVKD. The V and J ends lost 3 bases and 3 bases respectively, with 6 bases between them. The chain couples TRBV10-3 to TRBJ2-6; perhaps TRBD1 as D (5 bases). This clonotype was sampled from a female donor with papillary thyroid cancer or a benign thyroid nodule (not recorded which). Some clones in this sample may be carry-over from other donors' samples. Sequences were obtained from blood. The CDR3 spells CAISDRGGANVLTS. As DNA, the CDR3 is TGTGCCATCAGTGATAGGGGTGGGGCCAACGTCCTGACTTCC.